This T cell receptor (beta chain) was sequenced in a study of T cell responses to AZD1222 COVID-19 vaccine (dated by TCRdb to the early 2020s). Study-level background: TCR sequencing covered fewer than 250 trial participants: 207 given two doses of AZD1222 and approximately 26 given two doses of MenACWY control vaccine. Trial participants were enrolled into age subgroups of 18-55, 56-69 and 70-plus years, which contained around 150, 28 and 57 TCR-sequenced participants, respectively. Findings and caveats that apply to the study as a whole: Nearly half of unique spike-specific TCRs reportedly recognized epitopes outside regions mutated in the B.1.351 and B.1.1.7 variants. After two AZD1222 doses, both the breadth and the depth of spike-specific TCRs were significantly higher than at day 0 and than in MenACWY recipients. The whole spike protein was spanned by vaccine-associated CD4 TCRs, and dominant responses were seen in regions 160-218 and 743-854. Because no day 14 peak-response samples were available, the repertoires could be characterized only after the peak T cell response. Most participants were white British and females outnumbered males, and the authors suggested that clonal diversity may have been underestimated. The 56-69-year group was small, and its depth increase did not reach significance, likely because of low power. Conclusions about previously exposed vaccinees were limited because only a handful of AZD1222 recipients were SARS-CoV-2 seropositive at baseline.

The label giving this sample's time point can be read as: about 28 days (+/-7) after the second vaccine dose. Per the publication, the treatment or condition label means: meningococcal conjugate vaccine given as trial control. Vaccinee samples came from UK trials COV001 and COV002, including a single-blind randomized controlled phase 2/3 trial of AZD1222 (ChAdOx1 nCoV-19) in healthy adults. For TCRbeta chain sequencing, PBMC samples from trial participants were taken at day 0 and at day 28 after the second dose. The CDR3 runs 14 residues from the cysteine to the phenylalanine. Left in the record is the CDR3 DNA by itself, 42 bases read in frame from the first base. Sequences GTSNPN (CDR1) and SVGIG (CDR2) are obtained from the germline V gene (reference sequence). For this chain, trimming is 8 bases at the V end and 4 bases at the J end, and the number of junction bases without a gene match is 11.

Worth noting for this clone: This clone's antigen is unknown. Base qualities were left out, and no much larger clone turns up one base away.

The CDR3 regions of human TCRbeta chains were analyzed by immunosequencing. Processing in the source paper ran as follows. TCRs in the repertoires were matched against a reference library of SARS-CoV-2-specific TCRs that had been generated with the MIRA antigen-specificity platform. Breadth was defined as the fraction of unique TCRs that were SARS-CoV-2-associated. Depth was defined as the fraction of total T cells that were SARS-CoV-2-associated. Using the MIRA data, each spike-specific TCR was mapped to the spike region that the TCR reacts to and placed in a CD4 or CD8 class. Log10-transformed breadth and depth values were compared by one-way ANOVA with Sidak's multiple comparisons tests. What TCRdb holds here is the immuneACCESS table cut down to in-frame rearrangements. Part of the clones is not present; checked against another copy, under half of the missing clones reflect an unresolved V gene, and the others are unexplained. V and J calls plus clone size are reproduced from that table; the DNA served to infer D and trimming. Within this sample are about 76,000 clones, with about three quarters of them counted one time only. Jointly, the top ten make up 27% of the sample.

This TCR was sampled from an adult who received the MenACWY meningococcal vaccine as a control. The V gene is TRBV30 and the J gene is TRBJ1-1, with 9 bases matching TRBD1. Sample: peripheral blood, taken 28 days after the second dose of the MenACWY control vaccine. The nucleotides read TGTGCCGTTGGGGCGACAGGGGGGAGCACTGAAGCTTTCTTT. It translates to CAVGATGGSTEAFF.